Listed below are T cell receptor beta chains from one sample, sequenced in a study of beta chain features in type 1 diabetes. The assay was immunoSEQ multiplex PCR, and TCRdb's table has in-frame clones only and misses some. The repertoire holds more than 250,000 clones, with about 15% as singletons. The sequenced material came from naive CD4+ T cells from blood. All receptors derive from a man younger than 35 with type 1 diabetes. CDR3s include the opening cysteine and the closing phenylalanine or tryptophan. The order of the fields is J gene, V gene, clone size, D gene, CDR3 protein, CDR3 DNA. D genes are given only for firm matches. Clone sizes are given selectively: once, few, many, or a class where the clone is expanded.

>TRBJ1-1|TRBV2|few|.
CARQETVMNTEAFF
TGTGCCAGACAAGAGACAGTCATGAACACTGAAGCTTTCTTT
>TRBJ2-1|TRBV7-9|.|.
CASSFAPHNNEQFF
TGTGCCAGCAGCTTTGCCCCACACAATAATGAGCAGTTCTTC
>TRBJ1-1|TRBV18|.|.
CASSPPGAPRDTEAFF
TGTGCCAGCTCACCCCCCGGCGCCCCCAGGGACACTGAAGCTTTCTTT
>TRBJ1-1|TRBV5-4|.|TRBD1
CASRAGTGPNTEAFF
TGTGCCAGCAGAGCCGGGACAGGGCCGAACACTGAAGCTTTCTTT
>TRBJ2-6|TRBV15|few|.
CATSFQLQGRLSGANVLTF
TGTGCCACCAGCTTCCAACTTCAGGGTCGCCTCTCTGGGGCCAACGTCCTGACTTTC
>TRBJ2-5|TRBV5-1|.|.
CASSLQGLQETQYF
TGCGCCAGCAGCTTGCAGGGCCTCCAAGAGACCCAGTACTTC
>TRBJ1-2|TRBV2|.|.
CASSDLGAVGYTF
TGTGCCAGCAGTGACTTGGGGGCGGTGGGCTACACCTTC
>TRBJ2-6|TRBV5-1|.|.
CASSRLRGSGANVLTF
TGCGCCAGCAGCCGACTTCGGGGGTCTGGGGCCAACGTCCTGACTTTC
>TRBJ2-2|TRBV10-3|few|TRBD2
CAIRGLAVNTGELFF
TGTGCCATCAGAGGACTAGCGGTGAACACCGGGGAGCTGTTTTTT
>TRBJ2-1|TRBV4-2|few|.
CASSPIADHSYNEQFF
TGTGCCAGCAGCCCTATAGCGGACCACTCCTACAATGAGCAGTTCTTC
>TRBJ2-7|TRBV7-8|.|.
CASIRTPSSYEQYF
TGTGCCAGCATCCGGACACCGAGCTCCTACGAGCAGTACTTC
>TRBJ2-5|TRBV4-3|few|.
CASSQDAGRGPGTQYF
TGCGCCAGCAGCCAAGACGCGGGCAGAGGGCCGGGGACCCAGTACTTC
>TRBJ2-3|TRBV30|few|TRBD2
CAWSVRFIEAGGQVTQYF
TGTGCCTGGAGTGTACGTTTTATCGAAGCGGGGGGCCAGGTTACGCAGTATTTT
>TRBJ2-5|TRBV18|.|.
CASSPREGVSETQYF
TGTGCCAGCTCACCGCGAGAAGGGGTTTCAGAGACCCAGTACTTC
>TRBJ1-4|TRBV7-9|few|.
CASRLQGEKLFF
TGTGCCAGCCGCTTACAGGGTGAAAAACTGTTTTTT
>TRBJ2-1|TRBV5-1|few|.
CASSLGGGSYNEQFF
TGCGCCAGCAGCTTGGGAGGCGGCTCCTACAATGAGCAGTTCTTC
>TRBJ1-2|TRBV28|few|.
CASSETEYGYTF
TGTGCCAGCAGTGAGACAGAGTATGGCTACACCTTC
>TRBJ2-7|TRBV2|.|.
CASSALRGRNYEQYF
TGTGCCAGCAGTGCCCTTCGGGGGAGGAACTACGAGCAGTACTTC
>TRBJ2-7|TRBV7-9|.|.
CASSPGRGAKINEQYF
TGTGCCAGCAGCCCGGGTCGGGGGGCAAAGATAAACGAGCAGTACTTC
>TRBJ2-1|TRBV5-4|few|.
CASSLPGAGAQNEQFF
TGTGCCAGCAGTCTTCCGGGGGCGGGGGCGCAGAATGAGCAGTTCTTC
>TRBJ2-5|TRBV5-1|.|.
CASSFSGGETQYF
TGCGCCAGCAGCTTCTCCGGTGGAGAGACCCAGTACTTC
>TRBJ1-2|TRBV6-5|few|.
CATLELGYTF
TGTGCCACCCTAGAACTTGGCTACACCTTC
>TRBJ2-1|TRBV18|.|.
CASSPPSATEQFF
TGTGCCAGCTCACCACCCAGCGCCACTGAGCAGTTCTTC
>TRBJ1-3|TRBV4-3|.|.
CASSRGKGGSGNTIYF
TGCGCCAGCAGCCGCGGGAAGGGTGGCTCTGGAAACACCATATATTTT
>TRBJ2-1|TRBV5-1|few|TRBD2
CASSTGLAGAIYNEQFF
TGCGCCAGCAGCACCGGACTAGCGGGGGCCATCTACAATGAGCAGTTCTTC
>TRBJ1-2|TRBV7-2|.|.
CASSLRMEPMACTF
TGTGCCAGCAGCCTACGGATGGAGCCTATGGCTTGCACCTTC
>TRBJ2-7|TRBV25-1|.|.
CASSEDWEQYF
TGTGCCAGCAGTGAGGACTGGGAGCAGTACTTC
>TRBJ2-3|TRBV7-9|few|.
CASSLVASRRTDTQYF
TGTGCCAGCAGCTTAGTGGCTAGCAGACGCACAGATACGCAGTATTTT
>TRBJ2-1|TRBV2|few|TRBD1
CASSAGTGQYNEQFF
TGTGCCAGCAGTGCCGGGACAGGGCAGTACAATGAGCAGTTCTTC
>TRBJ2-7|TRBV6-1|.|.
CASSRAGREQYF
TGTGCCAGCAGTAGGGCAGGGAGGGAGCAGTACTTC
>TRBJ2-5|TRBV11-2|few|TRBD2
CASSFRGRGVETQYF
TGTGCCAGCAGCTTCCGCGGGAGGGGTGTAGAGACCCAGTACTTC
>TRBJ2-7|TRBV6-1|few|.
CASPTNSGSHEQYF
TGTGCCAGCCCAACCAACTCAGGGTCCCACGAGCAGTACTTC
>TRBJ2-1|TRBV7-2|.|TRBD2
CASSLGLATRGDEQFF
TGTGCCAGCAGCTTGGGACTAGCGACTCGAGGGGATGAGCAGTTCTTC
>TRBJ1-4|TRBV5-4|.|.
CASSSQGPANEKLFF
TGTGCCAGCAGCTCACAGGGACCGGCTAATGAAAAACTGTTTTTT
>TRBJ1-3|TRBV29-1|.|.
CSVQVSVSGNTIYF
TGCAGCGTACAGGTATCGGTCTCTGGAAACACCATATATTTT
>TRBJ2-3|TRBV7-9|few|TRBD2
CASSLAGLAADTQYF
TGTGCCAGCAGCTTAGCGGGACTAGCCGCAGATACGCAGTATTTT
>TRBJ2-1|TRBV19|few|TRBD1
CASSMTPRQGNNEQFF
TGTGCCAGTAGTATGACCCCGAGACAGGGGAACAATGAGCAGTTCTTC
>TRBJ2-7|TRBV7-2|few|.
CASSLNLNSGLEQYF
TGTGCCAGCAGCTTAAACTTAAACTCCGGACTCGAGCAGTACTTC
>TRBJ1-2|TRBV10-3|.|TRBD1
CASRAVTGANYGYTF
TGTGCTTCCCGCGCAGTAACAGGGGCTAACTATGGCTACACCTTC
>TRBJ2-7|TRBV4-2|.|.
CASSPRGSYEQYF
TGTGCCAGCAGTCCCCGGGGTTCCTACGAGCAGTACTTC
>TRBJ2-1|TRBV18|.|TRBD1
CASRRTGRSYNEQFF
TGTGCCAGCAGAAGGACAGGAAGGTCCTACAATGAGCAGTTCTTC
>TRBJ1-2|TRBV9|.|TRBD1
CASSPRDRGGYTF
TGTGCCAGCAGCCCGCGGGACAGGGGCGGCTACACCTTC
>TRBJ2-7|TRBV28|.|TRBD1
CASSPPGTGSYEQYF
TGTGCCAGCAGCCCACCAGGGACAGGTTCCTACGAGCAGTACTTC
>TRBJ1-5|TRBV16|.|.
CASSQSGGDQPQHF
TGTGCCAGCAGCCAATCTGGGGGCGACCAGCCCCAGCATTTT
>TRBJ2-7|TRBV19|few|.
CASSSPLDSFYEQYF
TGTGCCAGTAGTAGCCCGTTGGACAGCTTCTACGAGCAGTACTTC
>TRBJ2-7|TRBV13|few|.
CASSLRAGPSYEQYF
TGTGCCAGCAGCTTAAGGGCAGGGCCCTCCTACGAGCAGTACTTC
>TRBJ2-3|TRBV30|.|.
CAWSSTRTGTQYF
TGTGCCTGGAGTTCGACCCGAACGGGTACGCAGTATTTT
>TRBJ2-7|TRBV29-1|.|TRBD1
CSVGPGQGIYEQYF
TGCAGCGTTGGGCCGGGACAGGGCATCTACGAGCAGTACTTC
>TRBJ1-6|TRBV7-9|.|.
CASSSDISLHF
TGTGCCAGCAGCTCGGACATAAGTCTCCACTTT
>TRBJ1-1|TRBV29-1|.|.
CSVERGGSEAFF
TGCAGCGTTGAAAGGGGGGGCAGCGAAGCTTTCTTT
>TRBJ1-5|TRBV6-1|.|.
CASSAQGYSNQPQHF
TGTGCCAGCAGTGCCCAGGGATATAGCAATCAGCCCCAGCATTTT